This is a list of T cell receptor beta chains from one sample in a study of blood T cell repertoires in COVID-19. Method: immunoSEQ multiplex PCR; TCRdb's copy keeps in-frame clones and lacks some. The data contain about 21,000 clones, around four fifths of them singletons. Sequenced: peripheral blood. The source of these receptors is a human donor in a cohort sampled during active COVID-19. The CDR3 runs from the conserved cysteine through the conserved F or W. D genes are given only for firm matches. Some rows have no size entry. The others give once, few or many, or a class for an expanded clone.

18	TRBV2	.	TRBJ1-1	.	TGTGCCAGCAGTGAAGCTCCTACATGGGCAAATCTCAACACTGAAGCTTTCTTT	CASSEAPTWANLNTEAFF
17	TRBV30	TRBD1	TRBJ1-2	.	TGTGCCTGGAGGGATTCGACAGGGAAGGGGTTTAACTATGGCTACACCTTC	CAWRDSTGKGFNYGYTF
15	TRBV4-1	TRBD1	TRBJ2-5	once	TGCGCCAGCAGCCAAGATCAGACAGGGAGAGAGACCCAGTACTTC	CASSQDQTGRETQYF
16	TRBV15	.	TRBJ1-5	.	TGTGCCACCAGCAGAGATCGAGGAGGGGAAGGTCAGCCCCAGCATTTT	CATSRDRGGEGQPQHF
16	TRBV4-3	.	TRBJ1-1	once	TGCGCCAGCAGCCATCCCCCTTCAGGTGGGAACACTGAAGCTTTCTTT	CASSHPPSGGNTEAFF
12	TRBV6-1	.	TRBJ2-7	.	TGTGCCAGCAGTGAAGACGGCGGTGAGCAGTACTTC	CASSEDGGEQYF
14	TRBV2	.	TRBJ1-6	.	TGTGCCAGCAAAAACGAGGGAAGGAATTCACCCCTCCACTTT	CASKNEGRNSPLHF
12	TRBV3-1/TRBV3-2	.	TRBJ2-1	.	TGTGCCAGCAGCCAACAGGGGGGTGAGCAGTTCTTC	CASSQQGGEQFF
14	TRBV6-5	.	TRBJ1-5	once	TGTGCCAGCAACCCAGACAGTTCCAATCAGCCCCAGCATTTT	CASNPDSSNQPQHF
15	TRBV6-4	TRBD1	TRBJ1-6	.	TGTGCCAGCAGTGAGAAGGGGGCGGGTAATTCACCCCTCCACTTT	CASSEKGAGNSPLHF
13	TRBV12-3/TRBV12-4	TRBD1	TRBJ1-3	.	TGTGCCAGCAGTCAGACAGGGGTGCCGATCATATATTTT	CASSQTGVPIIYF
15	TRBV6-5	TRBD2	TRBJ2-3	.	TGTGCCAGCAGTACGACTAGCGGGGGGGCCGCTACGCAGTATTTT	CASSTTSGGAATQYF
17	TRBV5-6	TRBD2	TRBJ2-5	medium-sized	TGTGCCAGCAGCTTCCGGACTAGCGGGGACCTTGGGGAGACCCAGTACTTC	CASSFRTSGDLGETQYF
15	TRBV7-9	TRBD1	TRBJ1-5	.	TGTGCCAGCAGCTCTAACGACAGGGGCAATCAGCCCCAGCATTTT	CASSSNDRGNQPQHF
17	TRBV9	TRBD1	TRBJ2-6	.	TGTGCCAGCAAAGCGGGACAGGGGGTTTCAGGGGCCAACGTCCTGACTTTC	CASKAGQGVSGANVLTF
16	TRBV7-6	.	TRBJ1-3	.	TGTGCCAGCAGCTTAGCGCCTTCCGGGAACGGAAACACCATATATTTT	CASSLAPSGNGNTIYF
15	TRBV4-2	.	TRBJ1-5	.	TGTGCCAGCAGCCAAGAGCAGGGGAGGGGTCAGCCCCAGCATTTT	CASSQEQGRGQPQHF
14	TRBV30	.	TRBJ2-1	.	TGTGCCTGGGAAATGGGGACTTCGTACAATGAGCAGTTCTTC	CAWEMGTSYNEQFF
15	TRBV30	TRBD1	TRBJ1-3	.	TGTGCCTGGAGTGCCTACGAGGGGGCTCTTGACACCATATATTTT	CAWSAYEGALDTIYF
15	TRBV5-1	.	TRBJ2-3	once	TGCGCCAGCAGCCAAACATCCGTTAGCACAGATACGCAGTATTTT	CASSQTSVSTDTQYF
14	TRBV4-1	.	TRBJ1-2	.	TGCGCCAGCAGTCCCAGGAGGGCAGGGAACGGCTACACCTTC	CASSPRRAGNGYTF
12	TRBV3-1/TRBV3-2	.	TRBJ2-1	.	TGTGCCAGCAGCCGACTGCCCGTGGAGCAGTTCTTC	CASSRLPVEQFF
14	TRBV11-2	TRBD2	TRBJ2-1	once	TGTGCCAGCAGCCCGCGGACTAGCGGGGGGGAGCAGTTCTTC	CASSPRTSGGEQFF
15	TRBV11-2	.	TRBJ1-1	.	TGTGCCAGCAGCTACCTACAGGGCTTGAACACTGAAGCTTTCTTT	CASSYLQGLNTEAFF
12	TRBV7-9	.	TRBJ2-7	.	TGTGCCAGCAGCTTAGTAGCCTACGAGCAGTACTTC	CASSLVAYEQYF
15	TRBV9	TRBD1	TRBJ1-2	.	TGTGCCAGCAGCGTCGGACAGGTCGGCCGTGATGGCTACACCTTC	CASSVGQVGRDGYTF
15	TRBV27	.	TRBJ2-3	.	TGTGCCAGCAACCGAATAACAGGGAGCACAGATACGCAGTATTTT	CASNRITGSTDTQYF
14	TRBV5-8	TRBD1	TRBJ1-2	.	TGTGCCAGCAGCCAAGACAGGGGAACTACCCCCTACACCTTC	CASSQDRGTTPYTF
13	TRBV12-3/TRBV12-4	.	TRBJ1-1	.	TGTGCCAGCAGTCCGAGGGGAGGGGGTAAAGCTTTCTTT	CASSPRGGGKAFF
11	TRBV30	.	TRBJ2-7	.	TGTGCCTGGAGTCCCAGCTACGAGCAGTACTTC	CAWSPSYEQYF
16	TRBV27	.	TRBJ1-5	once	TGTGCCAGCAGCCTAAGAGGAGGGAGGATGGGTCAGCCCCAGCATTTT	CASSLRGGRMGQPQHF
16	TRBV5-5	TRBD2	TRBJ2-3	.	TGTGCCAGCAGCTTGGCCGGACTAGCGGGGGTAGATACGCAGTATTTT	CASSLAGLAGVDTQYF
11	TRBV5-1	.	TRBJ2-7	few	TGCGCCAGCAAGGGGGAATACGAGCAGTACTTC	CASKGEYEQYF
14	TRBV5-1	.	TRBJ1-5	.	TGCGCCAGCAGCTTGGACGGCCCCGGGCAGCCCCAGCATTTT	CASSLDGPGQPQHF
16	TRBV6-6	TRBD2	TRBJ2-1	.	TGTGCCAGCATCCTACCAGCGGGGGCTGCCTACAATGAGCAGTTCTTC	CASILPAGAAYNEQFF
11	TRBV20-1	.	TRBJ2-5	few	TGCAGTGCTAGAGCACCCGGGGCCCAGTACTTC	CSARAPGAQYF
13	TRBV29-1	TRBD2	TRBJ2-1	.	TGCAGCGTTTGGGGACTAGGTTACAATGAGCAGTTCTTC	CSVWGLGYNEQFF
15	TRBV29-1	TRBD1	TRBJ1-4	.	TGCAGCGTTGGAGCCGGGACAGGGTCGAAAGAAAAACTGTTTTTT	CSVGAGTGSKEKLFF
15	TRBV19	.	TRBJ2-2	.	TGTGCCAGTCTACCCCTCGGGCTAGCAGGCGGGGAGCTGTTTTTT	CASLPLGLAGGELFF
13	TRBV3-1/TRBV3-2	.	TRBJ1-5	few	TGTGCCAGCAGCCAGGCGGGGAATCAGCCCCAGCATTTT	CASSQAGNQPQHF
17	TRBV6-2/TRBV6-3	.	TRBJ1-1	.	TGTGCCAGCAGTTACTCCTTCCTCCGTTGGGGGGATACTGAAGCTTTCTTT	CASSYSFLRWGDTEAFF
14	TRBV11-3	.	TRBJ2-7	.	TGTGCCAGCAATCCGGGACACTGGTCCTACGAGCAGTACTTC	CASNPGHWSYEQYF
16	TRBV4-1	.	TRBJ1-4	.	TGCGCCAGCAGCCAAGATTGGGGCAGTGTCCGAGAAAAACTGTTTTTT	CASSQDWGSVREKLFF
15	TRBV5-4	.	TRBJ2-2	.	TGTGCCAGCAGCATAACAGGGTTGAACACCGGGGAGCTGTTTTTT	CASSITGLNTGELFF
13	TRBV11-3	.	TRBJ2-7	.	TGTGCCAGCAGCCCATTCCGAGCCTACGAGCAGTACTTC	CASSPFRAYEQYF
17	TRBV28	.	TRBJ2-6	.	TGTGCCAGCAGTTTAGGGGCAGGGGGGTCTGGGGCCAACGTCCTGACTTTC	CASSLGAGGSGANVLTF
16	TRBV7-2	TRBD2	TRBJ2-3	once	TGTGCCAGCAGCTTTACAAGCGCGGGGGGGCAAGATACGCAGTATTTT	CASSFTSAGGQDTQYF
15	TRBV19	TRBD2	TRBJ2-3	.	TGTGCCACCCGGCGGGGGGGGGTCGGCACAGATACGCAGTATTTT	CATRRGGVGTDTQYF
13	TRBV30	.	TRBJ1-1	.	TGTGCCTGGAGTGACAGGTCGAACACTGAAGCTTTCTTT	CAWSDRSNTEAFF
14	TRBV5-1	.	TRBJ2-2	.	TGCGCCAGCAGCCGCGACAGAAACACCGGGGAGCTGTTTTTT	CASSRDRNTGELFF
16	TRBV4-1	TRBD1	TRBJ2-7	.	TGCGCCAGCAGCCTGGACGACAGGGGAGTTTCCTACGAGCAGTACTTC	CASSLDDRGVSYEQYF
15	TRBV19	TRBD1	TRBJ2-2	.	TGTGCCAGTAGTATTGACAGGGAATACACCGGGGAGCTGTTTTTT	CASSIDREYTGELFF
16	TRBV2	TRBD1	TRBJ1-5	.	TGTGCCAGCAGTGGGACAGGGGGCGCGATGGGTCAGCCCCAGCATTTT	CASSGTGGAMGQPQHF
16	TRBV11-2	TRBD2	TRBJ2-1	.	TGTGCCAGCAGCTTAGGGGTCGGGGGGGCCTACAATGAGCAGTTCTTC	CASSLGVGGAYNEQFF
18	TRBV3-1/TRBV3-2	.	TRBJ2-3	.	TGTGCCAGCAGCCAAGATCATCAGGACCCGGAGGGGACAGATACGCAGTATTTT	CASSQDHQDPEGTDTQYF
15	TRBV29-1	.	TRBJ2-4	.	TGCAGCGTGTGGACTGAGCACGGGCGCAAAAACATTCAGTACTTC	CSVWTEHGRKNIQYF
16	TRBV3-1/TRBV3-2	TRBD2	TRBJ2-1	once	TGTGCCAGCAGCCAAGAAGACGGGGGGGCCTACAATGAGCAGTTCTTC	CASSQEDGGAYNEQFF
16	TRBV5-1	TRBD1	TRBJ1-4	.	TGCGCCAGCAGCTCTGACAGGGGGCGGTTCGATGAAAAACTGTTTTTT	CASSSDRGRFDEKLFF
13	TRBV7-9	.	TRBJ2-7	.	TGTGCCAGCAGCCGACAGTCGGGCTACGAGCAGTACTTC	CASSRQSGYEQYF
17	TRBV21-1	.	TRBJ2-1	.	TGTGCCAGCAGCGGACAAAACAGGGATTACTCCTACAATGAGCAGTTCTTC	CASSGQNRDYSYNEQFF